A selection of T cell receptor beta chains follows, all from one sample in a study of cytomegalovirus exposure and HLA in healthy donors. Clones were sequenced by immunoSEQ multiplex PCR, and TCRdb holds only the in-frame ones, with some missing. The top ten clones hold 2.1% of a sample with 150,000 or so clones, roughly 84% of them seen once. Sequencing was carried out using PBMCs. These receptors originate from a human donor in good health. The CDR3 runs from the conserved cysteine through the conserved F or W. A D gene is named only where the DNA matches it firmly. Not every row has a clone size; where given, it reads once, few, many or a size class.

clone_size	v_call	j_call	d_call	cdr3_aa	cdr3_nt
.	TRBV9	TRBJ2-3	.	CASSVAGAGSSTDTQYF	TGTGCCAGCAGCGTAGCAGGGGCGGGCAGCAGCACAGATACGCAGTATTTT
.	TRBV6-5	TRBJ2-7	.	CASSYFQGHYEQYF	TGTGCCAGCAGTTACTTCCAGGGGCACTACGAGCAGTACTTC
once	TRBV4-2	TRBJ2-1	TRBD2	CASSQDRRDYTHNEQFF	TGTGCCAGCAGCCAAGATAGGCGGGACTACACCCACAATGAGCAGTTCTTC
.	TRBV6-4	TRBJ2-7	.	CASSDRGEGGPYEQYF	TGTGCCAGCAGTGACCGTGGGGAAGGGGGTCCCTACGAGCAGTACTTC
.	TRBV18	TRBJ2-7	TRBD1	CASSQTPGTVAYEQYF	TGTGCCAGCTCACAGACACCTGGGACAGTAGCCTACGAGCAGTACTTC
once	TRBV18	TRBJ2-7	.	CASSPGTSAYEQYF	TGTGCCAGCTCACCAGGCACGTCCGCCTACGAGCAGTACTTC
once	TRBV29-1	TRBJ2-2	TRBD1	CSVITGGHGELFF	TGCAGCGTAATTACAGGGGGGCACGGGGAGCTGTTTTTT
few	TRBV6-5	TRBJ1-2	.	CASSYRAGKSYGYTF	TGTGCCAGCAGTTACCGGGCGGGGAAGAGCTATGGCTACACCTTC
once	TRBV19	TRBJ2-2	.	CASSTGTGELFF	TGTGCCAGTAGTACGGGGACCGGGGAGCTGTTTTTT
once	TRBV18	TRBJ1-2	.	CASSPGGAYGYTF	TGTGCCAGCTCCCCCGGGGGGGCCTATGGCTACACCTTC
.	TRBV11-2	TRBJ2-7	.	CASSLGTITYEQYF	TGTGCCAGCAGCTTAGGGACTATCACCTACGAGCAGTACTTC
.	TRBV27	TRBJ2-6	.	CASSRFFSGANVLTF	TGTGCCAGCAGCCGTTTTTTCTCTGGGGCCAACGTCCTGACTTTC
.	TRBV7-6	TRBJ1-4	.	CASSLSDGGATNEKLFF	TGTGCCAGCAGCCTAAGTGACGGGGGAGCAACTAATGAAAAACTGTTTTTT
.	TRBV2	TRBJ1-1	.	CASSGVRGAVNMNTEAFF	TGTGCCAGCAGTGGAGTGCGCGGGGCAGTGAACATGAACACTGAAGCTTTCTTT
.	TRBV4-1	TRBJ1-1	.	CASSQPRDRNTEAFF	TGCGCCAGCAGCCAACCCCGGGATCGGAACACTGAAGCTTTCTTT
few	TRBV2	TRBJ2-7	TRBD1	CASSEGQVYEQYF	TGTGCCAGCAGTGAGGGACAGGTCTACGAGCAGTACTTC
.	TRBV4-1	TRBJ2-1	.	CASSPGTLASYEQFF	TGCGCCAGCAGCCCCGGGACACTAGCGAGCTATGAGCAGTTCTTC
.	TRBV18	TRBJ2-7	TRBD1	CASSPTGTGTYEQYF	TGTGCCAGCTCACCGACCGGGACAGGAACCTACGAGCAGTACTTC
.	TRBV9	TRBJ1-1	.	CASSVAGRETEAFF	TGTGCCAGCAGCGTAGCAGGGAGGGAAACTGAAGCTTTCTTT
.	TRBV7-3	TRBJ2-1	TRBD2	CASSSPGGSHNEQFF	TGTGCCAGCAGCTCACCGGGGGGATCACACAATGAGCAGTTCTTC
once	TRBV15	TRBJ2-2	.	CATSREEGLNTGELFF	TGTGCCACCAGCAGAGAGGAGGGGTTGAACACCGGGGAGCTGTTTTTT
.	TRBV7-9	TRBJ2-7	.	CASSFREGYEQYF	TGTGCCAGCAGCTTTCGGGAAGGCTACGAGCAGTACTTC
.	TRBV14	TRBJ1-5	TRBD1	CASSRDRYSNQPQHF	TGTGCCAGCAGCCGGGACAGATATAGCAATCAGCCCCAGCATTTT
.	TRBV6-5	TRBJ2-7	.	CASSYSFGTYEQYF	TGTGCCAGCAGTTATTCTTTCGGTACTTACGAGCAGTACTTC
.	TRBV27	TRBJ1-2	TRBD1	CASSPNQGAPWYGYTF	TGTGCCAGCAGTCCCAACCAGGGGGCCCCTTGGTATGGCTACACCTTC
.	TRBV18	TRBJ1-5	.	CASSPYRERQPQHF	TGTGCCAGCTCACCATACAGGGAGCGTCAGCCCCAGCATTTT
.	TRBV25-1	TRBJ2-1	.	CASTGAYNEQFF	TGTGCCAGCACCGGAGCTTACAATGAGCAGTTCTTC
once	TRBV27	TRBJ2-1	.	CASIDVGGTGNEQFF	TGTGCCAGCATAGACGTGGGAGGTACGGGTAATGAGCAGTTCTTC
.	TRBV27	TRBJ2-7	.	CASSLTGSYEQYF	TGTGCCAGCAGTTTAACGGGGAGCTACGAGCAGTACTTC
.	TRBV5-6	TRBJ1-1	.	CASSPGDTEAFF	TGTGCCAGCAGCCCAGGTGACACTGAAGCTTTCTTT
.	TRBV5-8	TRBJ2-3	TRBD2	CASSQLAGDDTQYF	TGTGCCAGCAGCCAACTAGCGGGAGACGATACGCAGTATTTT
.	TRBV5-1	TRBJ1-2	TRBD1	CASSWGDREYYGYTF	TGCGCCAGCAGCTGGGGGGACAGGGAGTACTATGGCTACACCTTC
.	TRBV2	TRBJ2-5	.	CANRDIWSETQYF	TGTGCCAACCGGGACATCTGGAGCGAGACCCAGTACTTC
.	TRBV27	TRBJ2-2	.	CASSWRRGAGTGELFF	TGTGCCAGCAGTTGGAGACGGGGGGCAGGCACCGGGGAGCTGTTTTTT
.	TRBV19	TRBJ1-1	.	CASSKGVNTEAFF	TGTGCCAGTAGTAAAGGAGTGAACACTGAAGCTTTCTTT
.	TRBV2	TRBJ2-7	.	CASKGQTYEQYF	TGTGCCAGCAAGGGACAAACCTACGAGCAGTACTTC
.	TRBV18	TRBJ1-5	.	CASSPHQDQPQHF	TGTGCCAGCTCACCTCACCAGGATCAGCCCCAGCATTTT
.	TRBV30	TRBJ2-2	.	CAWSERPGELFF	TGTGCCTGGAGTGAACGCCCGGGGGAGCTGTTTTTT
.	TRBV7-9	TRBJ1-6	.	CASSSNYRDSPLHF	TGTGCCAGCAGCTCAAATTACAGGGATTCACCCCTCCACTTT
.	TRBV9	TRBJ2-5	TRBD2	CASSPRRLAGGQETQYF	TGTGCCAGCAGCCCCCGTCGACTAGCGGGGGGCCAAGAGACCCAGTACTTC
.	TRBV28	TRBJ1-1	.	CASSREETEAFF	TGTGCCAGCAGCCGAGAAGAAACTGAAGCTTTCTTT
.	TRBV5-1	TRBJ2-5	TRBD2	CASSLEGLDSETQYF	TGCGCCAGCAGCTTGGAGGGACTAGATTCCGAGACCCAGTACTTC
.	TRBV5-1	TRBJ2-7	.	CASSLAGRSEQYF	TGCGCCAGCAGCTTGGCTGGCCGGAGCGAGCAGTACTTC
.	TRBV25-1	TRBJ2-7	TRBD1	CASSATGGYEQYF	TGTGCCAGCAGTGCAACAGGGGGGTACGAGCAGTACTTC
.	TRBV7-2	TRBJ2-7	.	CASSPRTRGYEQYF	TGTGCCAGCAGCCCCCGGACTAGGGGGTACGAGCAGTACTTC
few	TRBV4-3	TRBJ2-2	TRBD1	CASSLFEEGGKGTGNTGELFF	TGCGCCAGCAGCCTCTTTGAAGAAGGAGGGAAGGGGACAGGAAACACCGGGGAGCTGTTTTTT
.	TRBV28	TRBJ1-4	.	CASTDGSTNEKLFF	TGTGCCAGCACCGACGGGTCAACTAATGAAAAACTGTTTTTT
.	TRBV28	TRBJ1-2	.	CASISGGGGHYGYTF	TGTGCCAGCATTTCGGGGGGAGGAGGGCACTATGGCTACACCTTC